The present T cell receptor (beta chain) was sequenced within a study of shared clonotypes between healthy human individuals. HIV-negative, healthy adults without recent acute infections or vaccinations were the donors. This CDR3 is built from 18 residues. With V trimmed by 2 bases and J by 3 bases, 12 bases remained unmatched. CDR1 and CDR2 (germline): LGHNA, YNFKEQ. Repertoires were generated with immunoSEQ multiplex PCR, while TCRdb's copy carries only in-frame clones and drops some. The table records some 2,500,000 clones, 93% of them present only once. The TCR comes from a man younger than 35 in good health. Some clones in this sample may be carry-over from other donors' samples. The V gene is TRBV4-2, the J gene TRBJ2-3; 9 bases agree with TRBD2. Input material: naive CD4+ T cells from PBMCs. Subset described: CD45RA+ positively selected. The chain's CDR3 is CASSQPPRASGRTDTQYF. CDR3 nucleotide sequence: TGTGCCAGCAGCCAACCCCCCCGGGCGAGCGGGAGGACAGATACGCAGTATTTT.